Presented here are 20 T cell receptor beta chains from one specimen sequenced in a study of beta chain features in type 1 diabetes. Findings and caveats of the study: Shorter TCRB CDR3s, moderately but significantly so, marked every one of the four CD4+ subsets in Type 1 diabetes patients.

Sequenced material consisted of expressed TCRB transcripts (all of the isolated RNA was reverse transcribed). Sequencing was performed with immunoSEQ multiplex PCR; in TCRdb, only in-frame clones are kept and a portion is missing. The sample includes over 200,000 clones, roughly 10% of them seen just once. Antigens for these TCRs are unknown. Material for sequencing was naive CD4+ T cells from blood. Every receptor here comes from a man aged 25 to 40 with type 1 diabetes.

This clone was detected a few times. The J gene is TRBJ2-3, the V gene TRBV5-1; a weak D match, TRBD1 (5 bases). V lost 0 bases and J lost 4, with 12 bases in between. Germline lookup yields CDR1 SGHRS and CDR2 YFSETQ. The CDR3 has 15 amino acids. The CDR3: CASSLAQGPADTQYF. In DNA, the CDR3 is TGCGCCAGCAGCTTGGCCCAGGGTCCCGCAGATACGCAGTATTTT. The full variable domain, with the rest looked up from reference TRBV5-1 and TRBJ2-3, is KAGVTQTPRYLIKTRGQQVTLSCSPISGHRSVSWYQQTPGQGLQFLFEYFSETQRNKGNFPGRFSGRQFSNSRSEMNVSTLELGDSALYLCASSLAQGPADTQYFGPGTRLTVL.

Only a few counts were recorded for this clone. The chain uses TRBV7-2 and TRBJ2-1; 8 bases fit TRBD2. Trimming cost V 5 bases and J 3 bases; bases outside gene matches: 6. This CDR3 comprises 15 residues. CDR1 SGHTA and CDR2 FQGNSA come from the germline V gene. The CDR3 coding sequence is TGTGCCAGCAGCCTAGGACTAGCTCTCTACAATGAGCAGTTCTTC. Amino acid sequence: CASSLGLALYNEQFF.

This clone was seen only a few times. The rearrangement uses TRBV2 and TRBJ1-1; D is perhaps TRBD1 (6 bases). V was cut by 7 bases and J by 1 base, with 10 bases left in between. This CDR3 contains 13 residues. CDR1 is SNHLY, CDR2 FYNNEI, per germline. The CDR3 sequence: CASTRQENTEAFF. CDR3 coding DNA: TGTGCCAGCACGCGACAGGAGAACACTGAAGCTTTCTTT.

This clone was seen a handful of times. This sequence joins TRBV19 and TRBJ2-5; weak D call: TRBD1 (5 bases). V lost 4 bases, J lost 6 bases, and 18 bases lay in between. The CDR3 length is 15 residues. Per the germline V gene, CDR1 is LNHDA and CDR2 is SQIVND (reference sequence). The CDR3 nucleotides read TGTGCCAGTAGTAGAGACAGTTCCCTGATTCAGACCCAGTACTTC. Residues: CASSRDSSLIQTQYF.

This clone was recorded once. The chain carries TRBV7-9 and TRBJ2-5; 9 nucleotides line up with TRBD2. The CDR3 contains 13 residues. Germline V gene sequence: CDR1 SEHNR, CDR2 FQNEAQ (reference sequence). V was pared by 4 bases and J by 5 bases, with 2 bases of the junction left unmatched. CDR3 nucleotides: TGTGCCAGCAGCTGGAGCGGGGGGGAGACCCAGTACTTC. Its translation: CASSWSGGETQYF.

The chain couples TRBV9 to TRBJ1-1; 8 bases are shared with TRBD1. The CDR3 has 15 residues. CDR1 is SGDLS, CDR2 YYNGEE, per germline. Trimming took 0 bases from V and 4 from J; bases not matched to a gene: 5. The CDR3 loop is CASSVAGGRGTEAFF. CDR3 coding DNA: TGTGCCAGCAGCGTAGCAGGGGGCAGGGGCACTGAAGCTTTCTTT.

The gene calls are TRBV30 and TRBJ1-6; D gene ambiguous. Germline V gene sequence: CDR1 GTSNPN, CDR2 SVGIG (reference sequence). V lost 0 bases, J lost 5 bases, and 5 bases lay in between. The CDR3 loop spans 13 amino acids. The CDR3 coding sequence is TGTGCCTGGAGTGTATATCATAATTCACCCCTCCACTTT. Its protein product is CAWSVYHNSPLHF.

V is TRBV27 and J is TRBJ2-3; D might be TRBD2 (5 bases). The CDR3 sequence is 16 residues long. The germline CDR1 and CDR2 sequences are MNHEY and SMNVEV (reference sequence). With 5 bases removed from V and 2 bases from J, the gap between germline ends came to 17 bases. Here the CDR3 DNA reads TGTGCCAGCAGTCCCCGGACTCCCATCCCCACAGATACGCAGTATTTT. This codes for CASSPRTPIPTDTQYF.

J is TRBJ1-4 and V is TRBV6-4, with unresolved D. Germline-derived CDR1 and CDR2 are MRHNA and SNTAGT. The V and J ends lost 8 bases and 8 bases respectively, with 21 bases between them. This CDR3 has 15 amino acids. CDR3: CASRGSIWFPEKLFF. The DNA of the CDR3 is TGTGCCAGCCGGGGATCGATATGGTTTCCCGAAAAACTGTTTTTT.

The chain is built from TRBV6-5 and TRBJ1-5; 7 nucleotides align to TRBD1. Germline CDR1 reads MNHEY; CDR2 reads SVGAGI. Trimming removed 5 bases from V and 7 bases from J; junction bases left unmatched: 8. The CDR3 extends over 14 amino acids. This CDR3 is CASSAGGGGQPQHF. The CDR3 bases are TGTGCCAGCAGTGCAGGGGGAGGTGGGCAGCCCCAGCATTTT.

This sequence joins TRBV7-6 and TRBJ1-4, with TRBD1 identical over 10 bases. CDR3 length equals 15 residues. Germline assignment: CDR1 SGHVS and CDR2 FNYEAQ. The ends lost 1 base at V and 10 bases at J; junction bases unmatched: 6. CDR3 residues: CASSLVGTGAVKLFF. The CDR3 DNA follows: TGTGCCAGCAGCTTAGTAGGGACAGGGGCGGTAAAACTGTTTTTT.

The CDR3 region has the DNA TGTGCCAGTAGTCGGGGACAGTACACAGATACGCAGTATTTT. Amino acid sequence: CASSRGQYTDTQYF. This sequence joins TRBV19 and TRBJ2-3; TRBD1 matches 7 bases. J gave up 2 bases and V 5 bases, and 4 bases lay outside the gene matches. The CDR3 runs 14 residues. Per germline, CDR1 LNHDA and CDR2 SQIVND (reference sequence). Full variable domain (outside the CDR3, taken from reference TRBV19 and TRBJ2-3): DGGITQSPKYLFRKEGQNVTLSCEQNLNHDAMYWYRQDPGQGLRLIYYSQIVNDFQKGDIAEGYSVSREKKESFPLTVTSAQKNPTAFYLCASSRGQYTDTQYFGPGTRLTVL.

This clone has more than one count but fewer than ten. The CDR3 coding sequence is TGTGCCAGCAGTGCAACCTGGCGGCCTGAAGCTTTCTTT. As protein: CASSATWRPEAFF. The chain employs TRBV27 and TRBJ1-1; D gene ambiguous. The V gene lost 5 bases and the J gene lost 6 bases, with 13 bases spanning the gap. CDR3 length: 13 residues. Germline loops: CDR1 MNHEY, CDR2 SMNVEV (reference sequence).

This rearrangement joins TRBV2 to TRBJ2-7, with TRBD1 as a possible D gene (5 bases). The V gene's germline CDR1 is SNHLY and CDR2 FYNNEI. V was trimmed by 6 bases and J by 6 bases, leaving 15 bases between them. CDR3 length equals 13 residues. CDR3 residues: CASSQEGAGEQYF. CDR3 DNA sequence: TGTGCCAGCAGCCAAGAAGGGGCCGGCGAGCAGTACTTC.

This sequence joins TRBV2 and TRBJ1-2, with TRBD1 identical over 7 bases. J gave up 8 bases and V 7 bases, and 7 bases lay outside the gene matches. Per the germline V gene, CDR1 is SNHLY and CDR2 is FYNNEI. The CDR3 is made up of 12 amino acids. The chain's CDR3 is CASTDREEGYTF. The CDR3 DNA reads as TGTGCCAGCACAGACAGGGAAGAGGGCTACACCTTC.

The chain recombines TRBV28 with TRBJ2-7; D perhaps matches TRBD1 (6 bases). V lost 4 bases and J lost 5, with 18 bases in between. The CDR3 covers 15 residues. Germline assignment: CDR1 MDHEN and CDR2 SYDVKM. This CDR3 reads CASSSSGVGSDEQYF. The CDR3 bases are TGTGCCAGCAGTTCTTCAGGGGTAGGGTCCGACGAGCAGTACTTC.

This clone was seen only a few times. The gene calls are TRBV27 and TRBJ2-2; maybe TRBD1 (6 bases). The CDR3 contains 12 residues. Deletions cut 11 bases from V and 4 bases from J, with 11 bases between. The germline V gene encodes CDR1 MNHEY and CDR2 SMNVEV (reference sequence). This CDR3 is CASSTGTGELFF. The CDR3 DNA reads TGTGCCTCCTCGACAGGCACCGGGGAGCTGTTTTTT.

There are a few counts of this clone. In DNA, the CDR3 is TGTGCCACCAGCTCCCGCAGGCGTGGGACCGGGGAGCTGTTTTTT. Translated, it gives CATSSRRRGTGELFF. The chain joins TRBV15 to TRBJ2-2; D remains ambiguous. From germline, CDR1 is LNHNV and CDR2 YYDKDF (reference sequence). V lost 5 bases and J 5 bases, leaving 15 bases between the germline ends. The CDR3 has 15 residues.

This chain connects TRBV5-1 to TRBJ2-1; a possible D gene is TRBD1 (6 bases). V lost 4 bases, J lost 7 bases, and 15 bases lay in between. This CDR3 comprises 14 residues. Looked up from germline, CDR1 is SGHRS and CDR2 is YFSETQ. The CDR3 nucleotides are TGCGCCAGCAGCGAACGGACAGCTTTTAATGAGCAGTTCTTC. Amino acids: CASSERTAFNEQFF.

CDR3 region: CASSAGTGLNEQFF. CDR3 nucleotide sequence: TGTGCCAGCAGCGCCGGGACAGGGTTAAATGAGCAGTTCTTC. The rearrangement uses TRBV7-9 and TRBJ2-1; TRBD1 aligns across 9 bases. The CDR3 has 14 amino acids. Germline V gene sequence: CDR1 SEHNR, CDR2 FQNEAQ (reference sequence). The trim removed 5 bases at V and 7 bases at J, leaving 6 bases unmatched.